This TCR beta chain emerged from a study of technical replicates of blood from a handful of donors. Only in-frame clones appear in the TCRdb table, and some are missing; sequencing was by immunoSEQ multiplex PCR. This sample has around 79,000 clones, with 75% to 95% found just once. The CDR3 sequence is 14 residues long. The V gene's germline CDR1 is MNHEY and CDR2 SVGAGI. Trimming took 6 bases from V and 4 from J, leaving 15 bases between them. The TCR comes from a human donor in good health. Sequencing input: T cells isolated from PBMCs. The V and J genes are TRBV6-5 and TRBJ2-5; TRBD1 might be the D (5 bases). The CDR3 loop is CASSFQGSGETQYF. In nucleotides, the CDR3 is TGTGCCAGCAGCTTCCAGGGTTCCGGAGAGACCCAGTACTTC.